This TCR beta chain was profiled in a study of shared clonotypes between healthy human individuals. At the level of the study: Each donor had three CD4 naive, three CD4 memory, two CD8 naive and one CD8 memory plate.

Adult Caucasians living in Nashville, Tennessee made up all of the donors. V lost 2 bases to trimming and J lost 3 bases; unmatched junction nucleotides: 13. The length of the CDR3 is 19 residues. In germline, CDR1 is SGDLS, CDR2 YYNGEE. Sequencing used immunoSEQ multiplex PCR; TCRdb keeps in-frame clones, though not all of them. The sample yields 2 million to 3 million clones, around 94% seen once. The sequence derives from a young man in good health. The chain employs TRBV9 and TRBJ1-6; 8 bases are a match to TRBD1. Sequencing was carried out using naive CD4+ T cells sorted from blood. The subset denotes: CD45RA+ positively selected. Here the CDR3 DNA reads TGTGCCAGCAGCGTCGGACAGGGTACTGGGGCGGGCTATAATTCACCCCTCCACTTT. It encodes CASSVGQGTGAGYNSPLHF.